Listed below are T cell receptor beta chains from one sample, sequenced in a study of blood T cell repertoires in COVID-19. The assay was immunoSEQ multiplex PCR, and TCRdb's table has in-frame clones only and misses some. The sample yields fewer than 200,000 clones, about four fifths seen once. The sequenced material came from PBMCs or T cells enriched from blood (not recorded which). The receptor source for this set is a woman aged 25-40 years who had been exposed to COVID-19. Each CDR3 is given with its conserved first and last residue. D genes are given only for firm matches. Not every row has a clone size; where given, it reads once, few, many or a size class.

v_gene	len	j_gene	d_gene	abundance	CDR3aa	CDR3nt
TRBV19	14	TRBJ1-1	TRBD1	NA	CASGDPGQSVEAFF	TGTGCCAGTGGAGACCCGGGACAGTCTGTTGAAGCTTTCTTT
TRBV30	15	TRBJ1-5	NA	NA	CAWSDLRGAGQPQHF	TGTGCCTGGAGTGACCTCAGGGGAGCGGGGCAGCCCCAGCATTTT
TRBV7-3	17	TRBJ2-1	NA	NA	CASSLSPAFEGVNEQFF	TGTGCCAGCAGCTTATCCCCGGCCTTCGAAGGGGTCAATGAGCAGTTCTTC
TRBV13	14	TRBJ1-4	NA	NA	CASSLGRREEKLFF	TGTGCCAGCAGCTTAGGCCGCAGGGAAGAAAAACTGTTTTTT
TRBV13	14	TRBJ2-1	NA	NA	CASQYSPSYNEQFF	TGTGCCAGCCAGTACAGCCCTTCCTACAATGAGCAGTTCTTC
TRBV11-2	15	TRBJ2-5	NA	NA	CASSSTRGFGETQYF	TGTGCCAGCAGCTCCACCCGGGGGTTCGGAGAGACCCAGTACTTC
TRBV3-1/TRBV3-2	17	TRBJ2-5	TRBD2	NA	CASSDQGLAGGKETQYF	TGTGCCAGCAGCGATCAGGGACTAGCGGGGGGCAAAGAGACCCAGTACTTC
TRBV10-3	13	TRBJ1-1	NA	few	CAISESGGTEAFF	TGTGCCATCAGTGAGTCGGGAGGCACTGAAGCTTTCTTT
TRBV5-1	15	TRBJ1-4	NA	NA	CASRPTQTTNEKLFF	TGCGCCAGCAGGCCGACTCAGACAACTAATGAAAAACTGTTTTTT
TRBV9	16	TRBJ2-3	TRBD1	NA	CASSVADRGGTDTQYF	TGTGCCAGCAGCGTAGCTGACAGGGGTGGAACAGATACGCAGTATTTT
TRBV18	15	TRBJ1-6	TRBD1	NA	CASSPRDSHGSPLHF	TGTGCCAGCTCACCCCGGGACAGCCACGGTTCACCCCTCCACTTT
TRBV25-1	16	TRBJ1-2	NA	NA	CASSEVYTTGNYGYTF	TGTGCCAGCAGTGAAGTTTACACAACAGGGAACTATGGCTACACCTTC
TRBV6-5	16	TRBJ1-6	NA	NA	CASSYPPQGPNSPLHF	TGTGCCAGCAGTTACCCCCCGCAGGGGCCTAATTCACCCCTCCACTTT
TRBV28	16	TRBJ1-3	TRBD1	NA	CASSQLVGGLGNTIYF	TGTGCCAGCAGCCAACTTGTAGGGGGCCTTGGAAACACCATATATTTT
TRBV5-1	17	TRBJ1-2	TRBD1	NA	CASSLRTSGQGNYGYTF	TGCGCCAGCAGCCTCCGGACATCGGGACAGGGTAACTATGGCTACACCTTC
TRBV3-1/TRBV3-2	13	TRBJ1-5	TRBD1	NA	CASSDRGGQPQHF	TGTGCCAGCAGCGACAGGGGGGGCCAGCCCCAGCATTTT
TRBV25-1	18	TRBJ1-3	NA	NA	CASSEYAGTKGSGNTIYF	TGTGCCAGCAGTGAATATGCGGGGACCAAGGGCTCTGGAAACACCATATATTTT
TRBV7-7	14	TRBJ2-7	TRBD1	few	CASSPDRGGYEQYF	TGTGCCAGCAGCCCCGACAGGGGTGGCTACGAGCAGTACTTC
TRBV24-1	12	TRBJ1-5	NA	NA	CATSFVNQPQHF	TGTGCCACCTCTTTCGTCAATCAGCCCCAGCATTTT
TRBV13	17	TRBJ2-1	TRBD1	NA	CASSLVSSDRGLVEQFF	TGTGCCAGCAGCTTAGTTTCTTCTGACAGGGGATTGGTTGAGCAGTTCTTC
TRBV27	13	TRBJ2-7	NA	NA	CASSWGRFYEQYF	TGTGCCAGCAGTTGGGGCAGGTTTTACGAGCAGTACTTC
TRBV19	15	TRBJ1-4	TRBD1	once	CASSSRGRTNEKLFF	TGTGCCAGTAGTTCCAGGGGGCGAACTAATGAAAAACTGTTTTTT
TRBV5-1	16	TRBJ2-3	TRBD2	NA	CASSLESAGGPDTQYF	TGCGCCAGCAGCTTGGAGTCGGCGGGGGGCCCAGATACGCAGTATTTT
TRBV19	15	TRBJ1-4	TRBD1	NA	CASNPGQGQNEKLFF	TGTGCCAGTAATCCCGGACAGGGGCAAAATGAAAAACTGTTTTTT
TRBV9	14	TRBJ2-7	NA	NA	CASSVVAETYEQYF	TGTGCCAGCAGCGTAGTTGCCGAGACCTACGAGCAGTACTTC
TRBV9	12	TRBJ2-2	NA	few	CASNPGTGELFF	TGTGCCAGCAACCCAGGCACCGGGGAGCTGTTTTTT
TRBV7-2	14	TRBJ2-5	TRBD2	NA	CASSSRTSGETQYF	TGTGCCAGCAGCTCCCGGACTAGCGGAGAGACCCAGTACTTC
TRBV23-1	19	TRBJ1-1	TRBD1	NA	CASSQSTGTGRKGRTEAFF	TGCGCCAGCAGTCAATCTACCGGGACAGGCCGTAAAGGGCGCACTGAAGCTTTCTTT
TRBV18	18	TRBJ2-7	TRBD1	once	CASSPLGRGTGASYEQYF	TGTGCCAGCTCACCCCTCGGTCGCGGGACAGGGGCCTCCTACGAGCAGTACTTC
TRBV7-8	16	TRBJ2-1	NA	NA	CASSLAEGASYNEQFF	TGTGCCAGCAGCTTAGCGGAGGGGGCCTCCTACAATGAGCAGTTCTTC
TRBV30	13	TRBJ2-5	NA	NA	CAWSKDLEETQYF	TGTGCCTGGAGCAAGGACTTAGAAGAGACCCAGTACTTC